Presented here are 4 T cell receptor beta chains from one specimen sequenced in a study of siplizumab effects on memory and regulatory T cells. The assay was immunoSEQ multiplex PCR, and TCRdb's table has in-frame clones only and misses some. This table holds 45,000 to 50,000 clones, about 90% found once. The source material was naive CD8+ T cells sorted from blood. The receptors come from a human donor in good health.

The V call is TRBV27, the J call TRBJ2-7; D might be TRBD2 (6 bases). Germline V lookup: CDR1 MNHEY, CDR2 SMNVEV (reference sequence). This CDR3 is built from 14 residues. The ends were cut back, 5 bases at V and 3 bases at J, with 14 bases in the middle. The CDR3 DNA is TGTGCCAGCAGTGGGTCGGGAGTGATCTACGAGCAGTACTTC. This translates into CASSGSGVIYEQYF.

This chain connects TRBV9 to TRBJ2-3; 8 bases map to TRBD2. Germline values: CDR1 SGDLS, CDR2 YYNGEE. Trimming cost V 0 bases and J 0 bases; bases outside gene matches: 3. CDR3 size: 16 residues. For the CDR3, the DNA is TGTGCCAGCAGCGTAGGGGCTAGCGGGAGCACAGATACGCAGTATTTT. Translation: CASSVGASGSTDTQYF.

J is TRBJ1-2 and V is TRBV5-5; D is undetermined. This CDR3 is built from 14 residues. V was trimmed by 4 bases and J by 2 bases, leaving 12 bases between them. Germline CDR1 SGHKS, CDR2 YYEKEE (reference sequence). The CDR3 DNA is TGTGCCAGCAGCCCCAAGGGAGGGAACTATGGCTACACCTTC. Translated, it gives CASSPKGGNYGYTF.

The V call is TRBV27, the J call TRBJ2-7, with 8 bases identical to TRBD1. The trim removed 5 bases at V and 2 bases at J, leaving 8 bases unmatched. Germline CDR1 reads MNHEY; CDR2 reads SMNVEV (reference sequence). This CDR3 comprises 15 residues. The chain's CDR3 is CASSLPTGAPYEQYF. Written as DNA, the CDR3 is TGTGCCAGCAGTCTGCCGACAGGGGCCCCCTACGAGCAGTACTTC.